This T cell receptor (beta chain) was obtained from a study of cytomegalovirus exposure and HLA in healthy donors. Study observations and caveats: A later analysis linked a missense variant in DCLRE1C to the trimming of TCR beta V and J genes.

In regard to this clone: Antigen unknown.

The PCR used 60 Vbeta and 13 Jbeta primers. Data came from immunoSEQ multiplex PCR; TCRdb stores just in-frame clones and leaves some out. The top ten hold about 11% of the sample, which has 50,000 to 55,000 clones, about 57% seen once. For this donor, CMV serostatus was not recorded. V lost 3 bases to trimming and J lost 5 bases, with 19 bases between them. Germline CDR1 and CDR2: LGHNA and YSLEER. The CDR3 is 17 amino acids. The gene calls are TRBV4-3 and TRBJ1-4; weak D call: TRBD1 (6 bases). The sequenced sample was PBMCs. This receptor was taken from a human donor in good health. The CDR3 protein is CASSQAPRGRINEKLFF. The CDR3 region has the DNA TGCGCCAGCAGCCAGGCCCCCAGGGGCCGAATCAATGAAAAACTGTTTTTT.